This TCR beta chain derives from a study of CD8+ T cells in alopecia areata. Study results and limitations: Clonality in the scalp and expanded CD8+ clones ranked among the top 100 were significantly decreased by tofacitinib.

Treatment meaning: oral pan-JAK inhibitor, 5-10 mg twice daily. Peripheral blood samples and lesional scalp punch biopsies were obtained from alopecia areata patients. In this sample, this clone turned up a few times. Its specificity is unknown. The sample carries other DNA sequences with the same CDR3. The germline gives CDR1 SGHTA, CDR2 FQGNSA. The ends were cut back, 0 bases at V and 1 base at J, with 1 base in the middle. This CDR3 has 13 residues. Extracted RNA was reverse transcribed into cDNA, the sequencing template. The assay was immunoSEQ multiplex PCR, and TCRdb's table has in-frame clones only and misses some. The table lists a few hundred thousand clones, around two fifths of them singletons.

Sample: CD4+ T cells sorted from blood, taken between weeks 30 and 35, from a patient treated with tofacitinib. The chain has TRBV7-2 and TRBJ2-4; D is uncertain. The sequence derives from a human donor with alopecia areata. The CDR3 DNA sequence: TGTGCCAGCAGCTTAGCCGCCAAAAACATTCAGTACTTC. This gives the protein CASSLAAKNIQYF.